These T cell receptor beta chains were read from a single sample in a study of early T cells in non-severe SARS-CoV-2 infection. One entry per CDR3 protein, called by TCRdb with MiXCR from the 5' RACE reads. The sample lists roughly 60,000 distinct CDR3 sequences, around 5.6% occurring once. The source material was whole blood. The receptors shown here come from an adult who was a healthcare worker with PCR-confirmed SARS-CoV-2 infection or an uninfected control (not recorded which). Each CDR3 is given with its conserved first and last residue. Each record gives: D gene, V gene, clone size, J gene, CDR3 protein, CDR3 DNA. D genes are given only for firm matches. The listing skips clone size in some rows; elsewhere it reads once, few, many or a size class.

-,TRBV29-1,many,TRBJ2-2,CSVSTGELFF,TGCAGCGTTAGCACCGGGGAGCTGTTTTTT
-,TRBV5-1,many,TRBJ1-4,CASSLDGRDYEKLFF,TGCGCCAGCAGCTTGGACGGCAGGGATTATGAAAAACTGTTTTTT
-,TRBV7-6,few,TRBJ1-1,CASSLVHPPGAPGAPMNTEAFF,TGTGCCAGCAGCTTAGTACATCCGCCTGGGGCTCCGGGGGCTCCGATGAACACTGAAGCTTTCTTT
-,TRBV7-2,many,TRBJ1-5,CASSPLTRGAKQPQHF,TGTGCCAGCAGCCCCCTAACACGAGGGGCTAAGCAGCCCCAGCATTTT
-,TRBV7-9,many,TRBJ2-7,CASSLNDLGEQYF,TGTGCCAGCAGCCTAAATGATCTGGGAGAGCAGTACTTC
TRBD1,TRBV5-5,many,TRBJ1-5,CASSRMGQGSNQPQHF,TGTGCCAGCAGCAGAATGGGACAGGGGAGCAATCAGCCCCAGCATTTT
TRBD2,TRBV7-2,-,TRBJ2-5,CASSQTSGGLQETQYF,TGTGCCAGCAGCCAGACTAGCGGGGGGCTCCAAGAGACCCAGTACTTC
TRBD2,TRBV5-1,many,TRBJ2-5,CASTLRRSGSGETQYF,TGCGCCAGCACCCTCCGTCGGAGCGGGAGTGGGGAGACCCAGTACTTC
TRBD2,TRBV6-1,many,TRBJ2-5,CASSESDGGGETQYF,TGTGCCAGCAGTGAATCCGACGGGGGGGGAGAGACCCAGTACTTC
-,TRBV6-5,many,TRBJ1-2,CASAGMRVGYTF,TGTGCCTCCGCAGGAATGAGGGTTGGCTACACCTTC
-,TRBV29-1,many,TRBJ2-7,CSVVRGSREQYF,TGCAGCGTGGTGAGGGGGTCGCGAGAGCAGTACTTC
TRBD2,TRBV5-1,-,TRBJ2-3,CASSPWTSGRTDTQYF,TGCGCCAGCAGCCCCTGGACTAGCGGGAGAACAGATACGCAGTATTTT
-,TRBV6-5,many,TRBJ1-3,CASSETGNSGNTIYF,TGTGCCAGCAGTGAAACAGGGAACTCTGGAAACACCATATATTTT
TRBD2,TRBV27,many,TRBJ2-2,CASSLSTSLAGLANTGELFF,TGTGCCAGCAGTTTATCCACAAGCCTGGCGGGACTAGCGAACACCGGGGAGCTGTTTTTT
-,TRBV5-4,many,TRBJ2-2,CASSLTTGELFF,TGTGCCAGCAGCTTGACCACCGGGGAGCTGTTTTTT
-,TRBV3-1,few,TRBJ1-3,CASSHTGDTIYF,TGTGCCAGCAGCCACACGGGGGACACCATATATTTT
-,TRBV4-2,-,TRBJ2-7,CASSQEGNGFEQYF,TGTGCCAGCAGCCAGGAAGGAAACGGGTTCGAGCAGTACTTC
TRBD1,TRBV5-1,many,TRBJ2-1,CASSAGTGVSHEQFF,TGCGCCAGCAGCGCCGGGACAGGGGTGAGTCATGAGCAGTTCTTC
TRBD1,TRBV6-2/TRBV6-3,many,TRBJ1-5,CASSPPAQTGRNQPQHF,TGTGCCAGCAGCCCCCCGGCCCAGACAGGGCGCAATCAGCCCCAGCATTTT
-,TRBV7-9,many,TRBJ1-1,CASSLMTANTEAFF,TGTGCCAGCAGCCTGATGACCGCGAACACTGAAGCTTTCTTT
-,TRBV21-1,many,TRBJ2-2,CASSSQGQGATTNTGELFF,TGTGCCAGCAGCAGCCAGGGACAGGGGGCTACTACGAACACCGGGGAGCTGTTTTTT
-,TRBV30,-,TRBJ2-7,CAWSGMGQLGGEQYF,TGTGCCTGGAGTGGAATGGGACAGTTGGGGGGAGAGCAGTACTTC
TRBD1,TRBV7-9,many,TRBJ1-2,CASSNDRVPYGYTF,TGTGCCAGCAGCAATGACAGGGTGCCCTATGGCTACACCTTC
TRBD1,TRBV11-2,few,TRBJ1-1,CASSQAGTGGYTEAFF,TGTGCCAGCAGCCAGGCGGGGACAGGGGGCTACACTGAAGCTTTCTTT
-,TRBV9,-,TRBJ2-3,CASSAGLSDTQYF,TGTGCCAGCAGCGCGGGACTGTCAGATACGCAGTATTTT
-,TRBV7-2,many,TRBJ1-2,CASSLGIGLGRNYGYTF,TGTGCCAGCAGCTTAGGAATAGGACTCGGCAGAAACTATGGCTACACCTTC
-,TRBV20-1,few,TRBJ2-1,CSAQRFPLGEQFF,TGCAGTGCTCAGCGCTTCCCCCTGGGGGAGCAGTTCTTC
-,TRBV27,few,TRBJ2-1,CASSLSSAEQFF,TGTGCCAGCAGTTTAAGCTCCGCTGAGCAGTTCTTC
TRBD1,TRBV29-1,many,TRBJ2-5,CSVQKGGGGETQYF,TGCAGCGTCCAAAAAGGGGGCGGAGGAGAGACCCAGTACTTC
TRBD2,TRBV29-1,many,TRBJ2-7,CSVKRLAGTYEQYF,TGCAGCGTCAAACGACTAGCGGGAACCTACGAGCAGTACTTC
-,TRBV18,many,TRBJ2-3,CASSPEGRTQYF,TGTGCCAGCTCACCAGAGGGACGAACGCAGTATTTT
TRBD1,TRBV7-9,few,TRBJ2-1,CASSLGGRGLRGSYNEQFF,TGTGCCAGCAGCTTAGGCGGCAGGGGGCTTCGAGGATCCTACAATGAGCAGTTCTTC
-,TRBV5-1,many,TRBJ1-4,CASSWNRPNEKLFF,TGCGCCAGCAGCTGGAACAGGCCGAATGAAAAACTGTTTTTT
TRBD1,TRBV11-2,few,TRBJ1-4,CASSLRQGTGEKLFF,TGTGCCAGCAGCCTCAGACAGGGAACGGGTGAAAAACTGTTTTTT
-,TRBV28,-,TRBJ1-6,CASTLFGGPGSPLHF,TGTGCCAGCACCCTGTTTGGAGGGCCGGGGTCACCCCTCCACTTT
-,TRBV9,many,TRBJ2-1,CASSVGSGVYNEQFF,TGTGCCAGCAGCGTAGGCAGCGGAGTCTACAATGAGCAGTTCTTC
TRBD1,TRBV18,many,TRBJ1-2,CASSGTGGDGYTF,TGTGCCAGCTCAGGGACAGGGGGTGATGGCTACACCTTC
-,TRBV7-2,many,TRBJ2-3,CASSLGGGGQWDTQYF,TGTGCCAGCAGCTTAGGTGGTGGAGGTCAGTGGGATACGCAGTATTTT
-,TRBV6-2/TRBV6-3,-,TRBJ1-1,CASSPGIEAFF,TGTGCCAGCAGCCCCGGAATAGAAGCTTTCTTT
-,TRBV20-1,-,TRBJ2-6,CSARGGSSGANVLTF,TGCAGTGCTAGAGGTGGGAGCTCTGGGGCCAACGTCCTGACTTTC
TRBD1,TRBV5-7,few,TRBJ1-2,CASSLVTGADGYTF,TGTGCCAGCAGCTTGGTGACAGGGGCGGACGGCTACACCTTC
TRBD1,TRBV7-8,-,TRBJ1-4,CASSLDGTGHEKLFF,TGTGCCAGCAGCTTAGACGGGACAGGGCATGAAAAACTGTTTTTT
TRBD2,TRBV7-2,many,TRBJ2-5,CASSSGLAPSGGETQYF,TGTGCCAGCAGCTCGGGACTAGCCCCCTCCGGGGGGGAGACCCAGTACTTC
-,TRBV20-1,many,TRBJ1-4,CSAHRGAGENEKLFF,TGCAGTGCCCACCGGGGGGCAGGGGAGAATGAAAAACTGTTTTTT
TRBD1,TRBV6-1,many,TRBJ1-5,CASRKGAGDQNQPQHF,TGTGCCAGCAGGAAGGGGGCGGGGGACCAGAATCAGCCCCAGCATTTT
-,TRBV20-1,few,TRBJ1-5,CSAGGDQPQHF,TGCAGTGCAGGGGGAGATCAGCCCCAGCATTTT
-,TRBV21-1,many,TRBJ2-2,CASSKALPMRELFF,TGTGCCAGCAGCAAAGCCTTGCCTATGCGGGAGCTGTTTTTT
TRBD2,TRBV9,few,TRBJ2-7,CASSVGLAGGEQYF,TGTGCCAGCAGCGTAGGCCTAGCGGGAGGCGAGCAGTACTTC
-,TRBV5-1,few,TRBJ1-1,CASSWDMNTEAFF,TGCGCCAGCAGCTGGGATATGAACACTGAAGCTTTCTTT
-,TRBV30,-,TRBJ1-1,CAWRIRTDTEAFF,TGTGCCTGGAGGATCAGGACGGACACTGAAGCTTTCTTT